Below are 26 T cell receptor beta chains sequenced from a single sample in a study of shared clonotypes between healthy human individuals. The data were produced by immunoSEQ multiplex PCR, yet TCRdb's version contains in-frame clones alone and is incomplete. Of about 990,000 clones detected, approximately 80% appear once; the ten largest clones hold 0.6% to 0.7%. Sequenced material: memory CD4+ T cells from PBMCs. Subset here: CD45RA-negative fraction. The receptors here all came from a man aged 18 to 35 in good health. Some clones in this sample may be carry-over from other donors' samples.

V gene TRBV2 combines with J gene TRBJ2-5; D gene unclear. In germline, CDR1 is SNHLY, CDR2 FYNNEI. Trimming shortened V by 7 bases and J by 4 bases, and 10 bases separated the two germline ends. The CDR3 has 12 residues. CDR3 region: CASNDRGETQYF. CDR3 coding DNA: TGTGCCAGCAACGACCGAGGAGAGACCCAGTACTTC.

This chain connects TRBV4-3 to TRBJ2-7; a weak D match, TRBD2 (6 bases). The germline V gene has CDR1 LGHNA and CDR2 YSLEER. This CDR3 contains 15 residues. V lost 1 base and J 5 bases, leaving 15 bases between the germline ends. CDR3 nucleotides: TGCGCCAGCAGCCAAGTATCGGCGGGGCTCCACGAGCAGTACTTC. As protein: CASSQVSAGLHEQYF.

On this clone itself: Other DNA sequences within the sample encode an identical CDR3. The chain links TRBV6-5 to TRBJ2-5; no clear D gene. The CDR3 is 13 residues long. Trimming shortened V by 0 bases and J by 0 bases, and 2 bases separated the two germline ends. The germline gives CDR1 MNHEY, CDR2 SVGAGI. This chain's CDR3 is CASSYSDQETQYF. CDR3 DNA sequence: TGTGCCAGCAGTTACTCAGACCAAGAGACCCAGTACTTC.

The chain recombines TRBV15 with TRBJ2-7, with 9 bases aligning to TRBD2. The CDR3 has 15 residues. V shed 0 bases and J 3 bases; nucleotides not matched to a gene: 3. CDR1 and CDR2 from the germline V gene are LNHNV and YYDKDF (reference sequence). The CDR3 nucleotides read TGTGCCACCAGCAGAGAGAAGACTAGCGGCTACGAGCAGTACTTC. This codes for CATSREKTSGYEQYF.

This chain connects TRBV5-1 to TRBJ2-5, with D perhaps matching TRBD2 (5 bases). Germline-derived CDR1 and CDR2 are SGHRS and YFSETQ. The CDR3 is 13 residues long. V was shortened by 4 bases and J by 5 bases, with 12 bases between the two germline ends. The DNA for the CDR3 is TGCGCCAGCAGCCCGAGTCCGGGGGAGACCCAGTACTTC. The encoded protein is CASSPSPGETQYF.

This clone was recorded once. The chain uses TRBV28 and TRBJ2-1; TRBD2 might be the D (6 bases). Trimming removed 5 bases at V and 4 bases at J, with 18 bases between. CDR1 and CDR2 (germline): MDHEN, SYDVKM. The length of the CDR3 is 16 residues. CDR3 coding DNA: TGTGCCAGCAGTAACACCGGGACTTTAAAGTACAATGAGCAGTTCTTC. It encodes CASSNTGTLKYNEQFF.

This clone appeared a single time. This sequence joins TRBV28 and TRBJ2-1; no reliable D call. In germline, CDR1 is MDHEN, CDR2 SYDVKM. The V gene lost 1 base and the J gene lost 0 bases, with 7 bases spanning the gap. The CDR3 consists of 15 residues. CDR3 DNA sequence: TGTGCCAGCAGTTTATCTGGACGCTCCTACAATGAGCAGTTCTTC. It specifies CASSLSGRSYNEQFF. The full variable domain, its missing parts supplied by reference TRBV28 and TRBJ2-1, is DVKVTQSSRYLVKRTGEKVFLECVQDMDHENMFWYRQDPGLGLRLIYFSYDVKMKEKGDIPEGYSVSREKKERFSLILESASTNQTSMYLCASSLSGRSYNEQFFGPGTRLTVL.

The chain uses TRBV19 and TRBJ2-1; possibly TRBD2 for D (5 bases). The CDR3 runs to 16 residues. Looked up from germline, CDR1 is LNHDA and CDR2 is SQIVND (reference sequence). Between the trimmed V and J ends, which lost 5 bases and 8 bases, there was a span of 22 bases. The CDR3 region is CASSPWSRGPADEQFF. DNA for the CDR3: TGTGCCAGTAGTCCCTGGAGTCGCGGGCCCGCGGATGAGCAGTTCTTC.

The CDR3 protein is CASSPGGINQPQHF. Written as DNA, the CDR3 is TGCGCCAGCTCCCCCGGAGGGATCAATCAGCCCCAGCATTTT. The chain combines TRBV5-1 with TRBJ1-5; D gene ambiguous. The CDR3 has 14 amino acids. Germline V CDR1 and CDR2: SGHRS, YFSETQ. V was cut by 7 bases and J by 3 bases, with 14 bases left in between.

This clone was detected a few times. The V and J genes are TRBV5-5 and TRBJ1-4; a weak D match, TRBD1 (6 bases). The ends were cut back, 5 bases at V and 5 bases at J, with 13 bases in the middle. Germline CDR1 reads SGHKS; CDR2 reads YYEKEE (reference sequence). The CDR3 is 14 amino acids. The CDR3 sequence is CASSLTGSNEKLFF. For the CDR3, the DNA is TGTGCCAGCAGTTTGACAGGCAGCAATGAAAAACTGTTTTTT.

The CDR3 reads CASSPPPQPQHF. DNA for the CDR3: TGTGCCAGCAGTCCCCCTCCCCAGCCCCAGCATTTT. The rearrangement joins TRBV27 to TRBJ1-5; D is unresolved. CDR1 MNHEY and CDR2 SMNVEV come from the germline V gene (reference sequence). Trimming stripped 5 bases from V and 7 bases from J, with 9 bases between. This CDR3 has 12 amino acids.

The chain uses TRBV27 and TRBJ2-1; 9 nucleotides match TRBD2. J was trimmed by 2 bases and V by 5 bases; bases with no gene match: 4. Germline V gene sequence: CDR1 MNHEY, CDR2 SMNVEV (reference sequence). The CDR3 runs to 15 residues. The CDR3 spells CASSVSGSPYNEQFF. CDR3 DNA sequence: TGTGCCAGCAGTGTTAGCGGGAGCCCCTACAATGAGCAGTTCTTC.

The V and J genes are TRBV6-4 and TRBJ2-5; D gene unclear. Trimming took off 6 bases at V and 4 bases at J, with 21 bases between the two ends. Germline V gives CDR1 MRHNA, CDR2 SNTAGT. The CDR3 sequence is 16 residues long. CDR3 bases: TGTGCCAGCAGCAGCCCTTGTGAGGATTGGGGAGAGACCCAGTACTTC. Amino acids: CASSSPCEDWGETQYF.

This rearrangement joins TRBV11-2 to TRBJ1-2; the D is unclear. Germline CDR1 reads SGHAT; CDR2 reads FQNNGV. The CDR3 runs 12 residues. V was clipped by 3 bases and J by 1 base, with 3 bases between them. CDR3 amino acids: CASSLYNYGYTF. The CDR3 region has the DNA TGTGCCAGCAGCTTGTATAACTATGGCTACACCTTC.

The V gene is TRBV7-8, the J gene TRBJ1-5; D remains ambiguous. The V gene lost 2 bases and the J gene lost 5 bases, with 16 bases spanning the gap. Germline V lookup: CDR1 SGHVS, CDR2 FQNEAQ. There are 16 residues in the CDR3. The CDR3 loop is CASSLSPVGGHQPQHF. CDR3 sequence (DNA): TGTGCCAGCAGCTTATCACCTGTTGGTGGGCATCAGCCCCAGCATTTT.

A word on this clone: Within the sample, other DNA sequences also encode this same CDR3. This chain connects TRBV28 to TRBJ1-1; TRBD1 agrees at 8 bases. The CDR3 has 14 amino acids. Germline V lookup: CDR1 MDHEN, CDR2 SYDVKM. V trimming: 5 bases; J trimming: 3 bases; junction bases outside the gene matches: 5. The CDR3 nucleotides are TGTGCCAGCAGTCTACAGGGGGGGTACACTGAAGCTTTCTTT. Its protein is CASSLQGGYTEAFF.

The gene calls are TRBV6-4 and TRBJ2-7; 10 bases line up with TRBD2. The V gene's germline CDR1 is MRHNA and CDR2 SNTAGT. V dropped 0 bases and J dropped 4; count of bases not matched to a gene: 12. This CDR3 is 18 amino acids long. This CDR3 is CASSDSLTSGPYSYEQYF. CDR3 bases: TGTGCCAGCAGTGACTCGTTGACTAGCGGGCCCTACTCATACGAGCAGTACTTC.

This chain uses TRBV28 with TRBJ1-2; D is unresolved. Germline V gene data show CDR1 as MDHEN and CDR2 as SYDVKM. Trimming left V 3 bases short and J 3 bases short, with 11 bases between. The CDR3 consists of 14 residues. CDR3 sequence reads: CASSFRVLDYGYTF. The DNA of the CDR3 is TGTGCCAGCAGTTTCAGAGTTCTTGACTATGGCTACACCTTC.

A word on this clone: A read error is likely here: a far larger clone is one base away. Other nucleotide sequences in the sample specify the same CDR3. This rearrangement joins TRBV5-1 to TRBJ2-7; D not resolved. The CDR3 is 11 residues long. Trimming left V 3 bases short and J 0 bases short, with 1 base between. Germline CDR1 is SGHRS and CDR2 is YFSETQ. The CDR3, as DNA: TGCGCCAGCAGCTCCTCCTACGAGCAGTACTTC. It codes for CASSSSYEQYF. Full variable domain (rest looked up from reference TRBV5-1 and TRBJ2-7): KAGVTQTPRYLIKTRGQQVTLSCSPISGHRSVSWYQQTPGQGLQFLFEYFSETQRNKGNFPGRFSGRQFSNSRSEMNVSTLELGDSALYLCASSSSYEQYFGPGTRLTVT.

This clone has a single count. The chain has TRBV30 and TRBJ2-7; tentative D call: TRBD2 (6 bases). Germline values: CDR1 GTSNPN, CDR2 SVGIG (reference sequence). Deletions cut 2 bases from V and 7 bases from J, with 21 bases between. The CDR3 runs 15 residues. The CDR3 DNA reads as TGTGCCTGGAGTCCCCTGGGACTGCCCCTACTAGAGCAGTACTTC. This translates into CAWSPLGLPLLEQYF.

The chain joins TRBV23-1 to TRBJ2-4, with a possible D match to TRBD2 (5 bases). TRBV23-1 is sorted into the ORF group, with uncertain function. V gave up 2 bases and J gave up 4 bases, with 15 bases separating them. The CDR3 runs 16 residues. In DNA form, the CDR3 reads TGCGCCAGCAGTCAACCTGGCTCGGGATCGAAAAACATTCAGTACTTC. Residues: CASSQPGSGSKNIQYF.

The CDR3 protein is CGASDTDTQYF. The CDR3 region has the DNA TGTGGGGCCTCTGATACAGATACGCAGTATTTT. The chain uses TRBV7-2 and TRBJ2-3; D is ambiguous. The CDR3 is made up of 11 amino acids. Germline CDR1 and CDR2: SGHTA and FQGNSA.

The chain carries TRBV9 and TRBJ2-2; perhaps TRBD1 as D (5 bases). V lost 1 base, J lost 4 bases, and 17 bases lay in between. This CDR3 contains 17 residues. Germline V lookup: CDR1 SGDLS, CDR2 YYNGEE. CDR3 DNA: TGTGCCAGCAGCGTAAAGGGGTGGGGATCCCCCACCGGGGAGCTGTTTTTT. Its translation is CASSVKGWGSPTGELFF.

This clone was counted a few times. The chain couples TRBV5-4 to TRBJ1-1, with 9 bases identical to TRBD1. Germline values: CDR1 SGHNT, CDR2 YYREEE (reference sequence). The J segment lost 4 bases and the V segment lost 5 bases, leaving 3 bases of the junction unmatched. This CDR3 contains 13 residues. CDR3 region: CASREQGATEAFF. DNA for the CDR3: TGTGCCAGCAGGGAACAGGGGGCCACTGAAGCTTTCTTT.

This chain joins TRBV7-8 and TRBJ1-2; possible D gene TRBD1, 6 bases. The germline V gene has CDR1 SGHVS and CDR2 FQNEAQ. The CDR3 is 15 residues long. V was cut by 1 base and J by 4 bases, with 13 bases left in between. The CDR3 region has the DNA TGTGCCAGCAGCTTAGTCAACAGGGAAGGCTATGGCTACACCTTC. Translated, it gives CASSLVNREGYGYTF.

J is TRBJ2-1 and V is TRBV4-3; perhaps TRBD1 as D (6 bases). V was pared by 2 bases and J by 7 bases, with 18 bases between. This CDR3 is 16 amino acids long. Germline V gene sequence: CDR1 LGHNA, CDR2 YSLEER. The CDR3 here is CASSQWVAGERNEQFF. CDR3 sequence (DNA): TGCGCCAGCAGCCAATGGGTCGCAGGGGAGAGGAATGAGCAGTTCTTC.